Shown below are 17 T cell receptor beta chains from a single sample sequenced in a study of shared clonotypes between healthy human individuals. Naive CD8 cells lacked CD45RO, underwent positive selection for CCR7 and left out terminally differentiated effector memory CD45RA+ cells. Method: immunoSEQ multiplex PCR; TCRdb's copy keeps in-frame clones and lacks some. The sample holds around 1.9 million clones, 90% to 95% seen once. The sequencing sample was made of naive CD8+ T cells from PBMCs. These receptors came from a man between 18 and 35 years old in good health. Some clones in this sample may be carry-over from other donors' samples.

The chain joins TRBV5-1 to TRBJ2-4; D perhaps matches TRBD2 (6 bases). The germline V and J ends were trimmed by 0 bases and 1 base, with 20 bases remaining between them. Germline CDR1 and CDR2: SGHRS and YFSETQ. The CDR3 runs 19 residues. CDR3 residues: CASSLGPPGLGGAKNIQYF. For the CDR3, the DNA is TGCGCCAGCAGCTTGGGGCCCCCGGGACTCGGAGGGGCCAAAAACATTCAGTACTTC. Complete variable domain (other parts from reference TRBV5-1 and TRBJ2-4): KAGVTQTPRYLIKTRGQQVTLSCSPISGHRSVSWYQQTPGQGLQFLFEYFSETQRNKGNFPGRFSGRQFSNSRSEMNVSTLELGDSALYLCASSLGPPGLGGAKNIQYFGAGTRLSVL.

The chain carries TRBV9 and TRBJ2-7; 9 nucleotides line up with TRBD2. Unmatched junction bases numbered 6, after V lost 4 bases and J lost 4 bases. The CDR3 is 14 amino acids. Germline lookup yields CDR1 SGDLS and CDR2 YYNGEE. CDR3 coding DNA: TGTGCCAGCAGCATACAGCGGGAGGATTACGAGCAGTACTTC. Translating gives CASSIQREDYEQYF.

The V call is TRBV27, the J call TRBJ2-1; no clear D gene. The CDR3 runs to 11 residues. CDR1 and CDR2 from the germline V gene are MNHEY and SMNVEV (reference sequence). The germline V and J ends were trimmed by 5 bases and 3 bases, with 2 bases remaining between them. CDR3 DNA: TGTGCCAGCAGTAACTACAATGAGCAGTTCTTC. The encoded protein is CASSNYNEQFF.

The CDR3 nucleotides are TGCAGCGTTGTGGACAGGGTTGTTGGACTATTCAATGAGCAGTTCTTC. Its translation is CSVVDRVVGLFNEQFF. This chain joins TRBV29-1 and TRBJ2-1; 8 positions match TRBD1. The ends lost 4 bases at V and 6 bases at J; junction bases unmatched: 14. Germline CDR1 reads SQVTM; CDR2 reads ANQGSEA. This CDR3 is 16 amino acids long.

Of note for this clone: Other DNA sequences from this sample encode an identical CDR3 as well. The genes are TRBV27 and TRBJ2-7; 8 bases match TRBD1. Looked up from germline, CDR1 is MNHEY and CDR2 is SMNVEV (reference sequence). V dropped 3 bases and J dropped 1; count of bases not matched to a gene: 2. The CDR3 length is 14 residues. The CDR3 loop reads CASSLRTGSYEQYF. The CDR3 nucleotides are TGTGCCAGCAGTTTGAGGACAGGGTCCTACGAGCAGTACTTC.

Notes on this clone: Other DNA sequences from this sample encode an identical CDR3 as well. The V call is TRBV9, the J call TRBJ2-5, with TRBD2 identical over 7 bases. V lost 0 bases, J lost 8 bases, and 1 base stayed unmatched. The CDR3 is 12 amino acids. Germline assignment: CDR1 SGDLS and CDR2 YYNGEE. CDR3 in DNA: TGTGCCAGCAGCGTAGGCGGGGGAACCCAGTACTTC. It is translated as CASSVGGGTQYF.

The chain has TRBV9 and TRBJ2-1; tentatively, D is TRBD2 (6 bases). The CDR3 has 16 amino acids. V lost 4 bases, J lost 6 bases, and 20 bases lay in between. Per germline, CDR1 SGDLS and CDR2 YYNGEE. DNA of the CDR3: TGTGCCAGCAGCCCCAGCGGCGGCGGGACGTCCAATGAGCAGTTCTTC. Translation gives CASSPSGGGTSNEQFF.

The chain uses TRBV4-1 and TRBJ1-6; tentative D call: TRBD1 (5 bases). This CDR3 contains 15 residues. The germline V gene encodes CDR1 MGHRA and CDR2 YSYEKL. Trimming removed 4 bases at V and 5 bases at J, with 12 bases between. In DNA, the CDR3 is TGCGCCAGCAGCCTCGGGACCAGGAATAATTCACCCCTCCACTTT. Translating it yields CASSLGTRNNSPLHF.

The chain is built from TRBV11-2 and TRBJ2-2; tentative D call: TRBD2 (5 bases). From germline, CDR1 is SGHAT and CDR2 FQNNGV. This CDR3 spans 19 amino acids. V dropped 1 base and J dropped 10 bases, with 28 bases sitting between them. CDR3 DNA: TGTGCCAGCAGCTTAGCCCCCCGTTTTGGAGCGAGGGTTTCCACGGAGCTGTTTTTT. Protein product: CASSLAPRFGARVSTELFF. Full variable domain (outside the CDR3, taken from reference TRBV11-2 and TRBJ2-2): EAGVAQSPRYKIIEKRQSVAFWCNPISGHATLYWYQQILGQGPKLLIQFQNNGVVDDSQLPKDRFSAERLKGVDSTLKIQPAKLEDSAVYLCASSLAPRFGARVSTELFFGEGSRLTVL.

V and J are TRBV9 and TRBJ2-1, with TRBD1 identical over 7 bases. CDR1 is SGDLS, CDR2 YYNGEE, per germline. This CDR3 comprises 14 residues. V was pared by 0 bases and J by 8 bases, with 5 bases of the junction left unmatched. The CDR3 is CASSVARGGDEQFF. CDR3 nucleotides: TGTGCCAGCAGCGTAGCCCGAGGGGGCGATGAGCAGTTCTTC.

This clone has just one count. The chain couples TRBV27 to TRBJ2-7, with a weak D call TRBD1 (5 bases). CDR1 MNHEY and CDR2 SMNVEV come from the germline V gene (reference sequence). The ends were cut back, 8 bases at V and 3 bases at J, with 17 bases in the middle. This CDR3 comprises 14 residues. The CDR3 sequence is CASGGAADGYEQYF. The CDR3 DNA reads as TGTGCCAGCGGTGGGGCAGCCGATGGCTACGAGCAGTACTTC.

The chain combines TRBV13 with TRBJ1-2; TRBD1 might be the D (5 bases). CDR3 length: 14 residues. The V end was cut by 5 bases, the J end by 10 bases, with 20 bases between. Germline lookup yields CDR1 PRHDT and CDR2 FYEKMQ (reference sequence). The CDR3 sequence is CASSQDGARIDYTF. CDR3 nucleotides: TGTGCCAGCAGCCAAGATGGGGCAAGGATCGACTACACCTTC.

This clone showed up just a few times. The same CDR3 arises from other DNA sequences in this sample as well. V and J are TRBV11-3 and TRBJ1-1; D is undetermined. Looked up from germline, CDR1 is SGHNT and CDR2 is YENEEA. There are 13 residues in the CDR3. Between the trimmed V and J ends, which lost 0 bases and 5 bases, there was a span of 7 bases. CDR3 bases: TGTGCCAGCAGCTTAGATCGAGGTACTGAAGCTTTCTTT. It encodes CASSLDRGTEAFF.

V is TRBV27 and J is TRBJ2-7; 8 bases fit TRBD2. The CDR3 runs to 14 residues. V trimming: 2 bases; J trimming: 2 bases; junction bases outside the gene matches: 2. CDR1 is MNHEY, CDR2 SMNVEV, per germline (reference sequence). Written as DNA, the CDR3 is TGTGCCAGCAGTTTAACTAGCGGACCCTACGAGCAGTACTTC. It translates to CASSLTSGPYEQYF.

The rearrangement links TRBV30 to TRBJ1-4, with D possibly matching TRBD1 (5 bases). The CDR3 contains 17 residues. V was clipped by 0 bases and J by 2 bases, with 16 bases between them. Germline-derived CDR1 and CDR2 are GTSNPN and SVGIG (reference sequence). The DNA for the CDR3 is TGTGCCTGGAGTGTACGAGGAGGGGTCGCCACTAATGAAAAACTGTTTTTT. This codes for CAWSVRGGVATNEKLFF. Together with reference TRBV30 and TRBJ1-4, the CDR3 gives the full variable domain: SQTIHQWPATLVQPVGSPLSLECTVEGTSNPNLYWYRQAAGRGLQLLFYSVGIGQISSEVPQNLSASRPQDRQFILSSKKLLLSDSGFYLCAWSVRGGVATNEKLFFGSGTQLSVL.

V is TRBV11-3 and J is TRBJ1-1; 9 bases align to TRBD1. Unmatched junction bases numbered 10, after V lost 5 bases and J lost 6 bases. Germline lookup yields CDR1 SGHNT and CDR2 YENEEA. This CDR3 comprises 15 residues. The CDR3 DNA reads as TGTGCCAGCAGCCCGGGACAGGGTAAATGGTCTGAAGCTTTCTTT. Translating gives CASSPGQGKWSEAFF. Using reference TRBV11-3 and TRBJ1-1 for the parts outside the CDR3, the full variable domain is EAGVVQSPRYKIIEKKQPVAFWCNPISGHNTLYWYLQNLGQGPELLIRYENEEAVDDSQLPKDRFSAERLKGVDSTLKIQPAELGDSAVYLCASSPGQGKWSEAFFGQGTRLTVV.

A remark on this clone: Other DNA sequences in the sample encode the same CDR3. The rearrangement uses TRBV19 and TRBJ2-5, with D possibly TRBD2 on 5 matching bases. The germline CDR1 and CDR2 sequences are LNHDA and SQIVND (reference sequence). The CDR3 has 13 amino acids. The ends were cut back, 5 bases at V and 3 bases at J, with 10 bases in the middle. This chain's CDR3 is CASSPRAEETQYF. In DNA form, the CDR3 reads TGTGCCAGTAGTCCACGAGCGGAAGAGACCCAGTACTTC.